The clone carrying this T cell receptor beta chain was seen a few times. This entry is derived from a study of blood T cell repertoires in COVID-19. The wider study: Researchers got acute and convalescent COVID-19 samples from the United States, Italy and Spain.

This CDR3 contains 17 residues. J gave up 3 bases and V 1 base, and 7 bases lay outside the gene matches. Germline CDR1 is LGHDT and CDR2 is YNNKEL (reference sequence). Original handling: Reference gene primer amplification yielded estimated nucleated cell counts. TCRdb's copy holds only in-frame clones and misses some; the assay was immunoSEQ multiplex PCR. That table furnishes V, J and clone size, whereas the DNA furnished D and trimming. Here the sample spans 310,000 or so clones, 75% to 95% being singletons. Sequencing was performed on PBMCs or T cells enriched from blood (not recorded which). The receptor's source is a woman in her thirties who had recovered from COVID-19. The V gene is TRBV3-1 (or the pseudogene TRBV3-2), the J gene TRBJ1-4, with 8 positions matching TRBD1. The CDR3, as DNA: TGTGCCAGCAGCCAAGGCGTTCGGACAGGGTCTAATGAAAAACTGTTTTTT. Translation: CASSQGVRTGSNEKLFF.